Below, 29 T cell receptor beta chains from the same sample are listed, as sequenced in a study of T cell responses to AZD1222 COVID-19 vaccine (dated by TCRdb to the early 2020s). Libraries were made using the immunoSEQ multiplex PCR assay. Held by TCRdb, this immuneACCESS table contains in-frame sequences only and omits some clones. Under half of the omission traces to an unresolved V gene where checked; the cause of the rest is unknown. The table for this sample lists roughly 66,000 clones; around 82% of them were counted only once. The ten largest clonotypes hold around 5% of the sample. Per the publication, the time point label means: baseline before first vaccination. Here the sequenced sample was peripheral blood, taken on day 0 of AZD1222 vaccination. These receptors all stem from an adult in good health.

This rearrangement joins TRBV27 to TRBJ2-7; D gene ambiguous. There are 13 residues in the CDR3. Looked up from germline, CDR1 is MNHEY and CDR2 is SMNVEV (reference sequence). V lost 2 bases to trimming and J lost 2 bases, with 7 bases between them. Here the CDR3 DNA reads TGTGCCAGCAGTTTAGCACCTCCCTACGAGCAGTACTTC. Protein product: CASSLAPPYEQYF.

The chain couples TRBV2 to TRBJ2-1; TRBD2 agrees at 8 bases. Germline-derived CDR1 and CDR2 are SNHLY and FYNNEI. This CDR3 spans 15 amino acids. The V segment lost 7 bases and the J segment 2 bases; nucleotides outside the gene matches: 7. The CDR3 sequence is CASTDGGAPYNEQFF. CDR3 sequence (DNA): TGTGCCAGCACAGACGGGGGGGCCCCCTACAATGAGCAGTTCTTC.

J is TRBJ1-6 and V is TRBV5-4; possibly TRBD1 for D (6 bases). Trimming left V 0 bases short and J 9 bases short, with 19 bases between. The V gene's germline CDR1 is SGHNT and CDR2 YYREEE (reference sequence). The CDR3 covers 17 residues. The CDR3 bases are TGTGCCAGCAGCTTGGGGGGGGGCGTAGGTGTCAGTTCACCCCTCCACTTT. Translated, it gives CASSLGGGVGVSSPLHF.

The chain has TRBV7-8 and TRBJ1-4, with unresolved D. The CDR3 length is 12 residues. Germline CDR1 and CDR2: SGHVS and FQNEAQ. With 2 bases removed from V and 7 bases from J, the gap between germline ends came to 5 bases. For the CDR3, the DNA is TGTGCCAGCAGCTTATACGGTGAAAAACTGTTTTTT. Its translation: CASSLYGEKLFF.

This clone was detected ten times or more. The chain is built from TRBV4-1 and TRBJ1-1, with D tentatively TRBD1 (5 bases). The CDR3 extends over 12 amino acids. The V and J ends lost 0 bases and 11 bases respectively, with 10 bases between them. Germline CDR1 is MGHRA and CDR2 is YSYEKL. CDR3 DNA sequence: TGCGCCAGCAGCCAAGAAGGCAGGGAGGCTTTCTTT. This sequence encodes CASSQEGREAFF.

The chain links TRBV28 to TRBJ2-7, with a possible D match to TRBD2 (5 bases). Per germline, CDR1 MDHEN and CDR2 SYDVKM. The CDR3 is 12 residues long. V was clipped by 5 bases and J by 1 base, with 6 bases between them. As DNA, the CDR3 is TGTGCCAGCAGTCGGGGATCCTACGAGCAGTACTTC. It yields the protein CASSRGSYEQYF.

This clone was recorded once. V gene TRBV10-3 combines with J gene TRBJ1-6; 10 bases line up with TRBD1. The germline V gene has CDR1 ENHRY and CDR2 SYGVKD. CDR3 length: 15 residues. The V and J ends lost 4 bases and 5 bases, in that order; junction bases with no gene match: 2. As DNA, the CDR3 is TGTGCCATCAGTGTGGACAGGGGGGATAATTCACCCCTCCACTTT. It translates to CAISVDRGDNSPLHF.

The chain couples TRBV4-1 to TRBJ2-7; 8 bases line up with TRBD2. Germline lookup yields CDR1 MGHRA and CDR2 YSYEKL. This CDR3 comprises 14 residues. The V and J ends lost 4 bases and 2 bases, in that order; junction bases with no gene match: 4. The CDR3 DNA follows: TGCGCCAGCAGCCCCTCGGGAGGGACCTACGAGCAGTACTTC. It yields the protein CASSPSGGTYEQYF.

This sequence joins TRBV11-2 and TRBJ1-1; tentative D call: TRBD1 (6 bases). V was clipped by 8 bases and J by 6 bases, with 19 bases between them. Germline CDR1 and CDR2: SGHAT and FQNNGV. The CDR3 loop spans 14 amino acids. CDR3 sequence: CASGHQGNPAEAFF. In DNA form, the CDR3 reads TGTGCCAGCGGACATCAGGGGAACCCAGCTGAAGCTTTCTTT.

This chain links TRBV7-2 with TRBJ1-1; 7 bases are a match to TRBD1. Germline values: CDR1 SGHTA, CDR2 FQGNSA. The CDR3 runs to 16 residues. V lost 5 bases to trimming and J lost 3 bases; unmatched junction nucleotides: 12. The CDR3 region is CASSNDRVGGYTEAFF. CDR3 in DNA: TGTGCCAGCAGCAACGACAGGGTCGGAGGGTACACTGAAGCTTTCTTT.

This rearrangement joins TRBV2 to TRBJ1-1; D perhaps matches TRBD1 (6 bases). Germline CDR1 is SNHLY and CDR2 is FYNNEI. The V gene lost 5 bases and the J gene lost 1 base, with 8 bases spanning the gap. The CDR3 totals 13 residues. The CDR3 sequence is CASSLQGNTEAFF. The CDR3, as DNA: TGTGCCAGCAGTTTACAGGGGAACACTGAAGCTTTCTTT.

V usage is TRBV7-9 and J usage is TRBJ2-7; maybe TRBD2 (5 bases). This CDR3 region has 11 residues. The V gene's germline CDR1 is SEHNR and CDR2 FQNEAQ (reference sequence). Trimming took off 8 bases at V and 3 bases at J, with 8 bases between the two ends. CDR3 nucleotides: TGTGCCAGCGCACGGGACTACGAGCAGTACTTC. As protein: CASARDYEQYF.

The chain employs TRBV18 and TRBJ2-2, with D hard to call. The CDR3 sequence is 16 residues long. CDR1 is KGHSH and CDR2 is LQKENI in the germline V gene. With 3 bases removed from V and 0 bases from J, the gap between germline ends came to 11 bases. Written as DNA, the CDR3 is TGTGCCAGCTCACCTGGACCTAACACGAACACCGGGGAGCTGTTTTTT. Translating it yields CASSPGPNTNTGELFF.

This chain links TRBV21-1 with TRBJ2-3. TRBV21-1 is termed a pseudogene. This CDR3 region has 16 residues. CDR3 region: CASSVPGTTSTDTQYF. DNA for the CDR3: TGTGCCAGCAGCGTCCCCGGGACGACTAGCACAGATACGCAGTATTTT.

This rearrangement joins TRBV5-1 to TRBJ2-7, with no clear D. V lost 5 bases and J lost 0, with 12 bases in between. The CDR3 contains 14 residues. The germline V gene has CDR1 SGHRS and CDR2 YFSETQ. In DNA form, the CDR3 reads TGCGCCAGCAGATCTGACGTAGCCTCCTACGAGCAGTACTTC. Translated: CASRSDVASYEQYF.

This clone was seen a handful of times. The chain couples TRBV27 to TRBJ1-2; 9 bases match TRBD1. V lost 4 bases to trimming and J lost 9 bases; unmatched junction nucleotides: 15. The germline V gene encodes CDR1 MNHEY and CDR2 SMNVEV (reference sequence). The CDR3 has 16 amino acids. The CDR3 DNA reads TGTGCCAGCAGTTCCGCCGACCCCGGGACAGGGTTCCGCTACACCTTC. Translating gives CASSSADPGTGFRYTF.

This chain uses TRBV28 with TRBJ2-7; D is possibly TRBD1 (6 bases). The CDR3 sequence is 13 residues long. Germline CDR1 and CDR2: MDHEN and SYDVKM. V gave up 6 bases and J gave up 4 bases, with 13 bases separating them. The CDR3 here is CASSLPGVYEQYF. CDR3 nucleotide sequence: TGTGCCAGCAGCCTCCCAGGGGTTTACGAGCAGTACTTC.

V gene TRBV10-3 combines with J gene TRBJ1-6; 7 bases line up with TRBD1. Germline lookup yields CDR1 ENHRY and CDR2 SYGVKD. V dropped 3 bases and J dropped 7; count of bases not matched to a gene: 6. The length of the CDR3 is 15 residues. In nucleotides, the CDR3 is TGTGCCATCAGTGAAAGGACAGGCGGAAATTCACCCCTCCACTTT. It codes for CAISERTGGNSPLHF.

The rearrangement links TRBV10-3 to TRBJ1-5, with D perhaps matching TRBD1 (6 bases). V was shortened by 10 bases and J by 4 bases, with 17 bases between the two germline ends. The CDR3 sequence is 14 residues long. Germline V CDR1 and CDR2: ENHRY, SYGVKD. The CDR3 reads CATRAGDLNQPQHF. As DNA, the CDR3 is TGTGCCACCCGGGCAGGGGATCTTAATCAGCCCCAGCATTTT.

The V gene is TRBV2, the J gene TRBJ2-7, with 9 bases fitting TRBD1. This CDR3 comprises 15 residues. Germline assignment: CDR1 SNHLY and CDR2 FYNNEI. The trim removed 7 bases at V and 7 bases at J, leaving 14 bases unmatched. The CDR3 DNA sequence: TGTGCCAGCAACCGACCGGGACAGGGCTCGGGGGAGCAGTACTTC. Its protein product is CASNRPGQGSGEQYF.

The J gene is TRBJ1-1, the V gene TRBV5-4, with TRBD1 identical over 11 bases. The junction had 6 bases not matched to a gene; V was cut back by 4 bases and J by 1 base. In germline, CDR1 is SGHNT, CDR2 YYREEE (reference sequence). CDR3 size: 16 residues. The chain's CDR3 is CASSAGTGGGNTEAFF. The CDR3, as DNA: TGTGCCAGCAGCGCCGGGACAGGGGGAGGGAACACTGAAGCTTTCTTT.

The rearrangement joins TRBV12-3 or TRBV12-4 to TRBJ1-6; a possible D gene is TRBD1 (6 bases). V lost 3 bases to trimming and J lost 11 bases, with 11 bases between them. The CDR3 is 13 residues long. The CDR3: CASSLNRAAPLHF. The CDR3 DNA reads as TGTGCCAGCAGTTTGAACAGGGCGGCACCCCTCCACTTT.

The chain recombines TRBV6-2 or TRBV6-3 with TRBJ1-5, with D uncertain. The CDR3 length is 17 residues. Germline CDR1 is MNHEY and CDR2 is SVGEGT. Trimming took off 0 bases at V and 0 bases at J, with 12 bases between the two ends. CDR3 in DNA: TGTGCCAGCAGTTACTCAAGGCCAGTCTATAGCAATCAGCCCCAGCATTTT. Residues: CASSYSRPVYSNQPQHF.

This clone was counted a few times. The J gene is TRBJ2-7, the V gene TRBV30; the match to TRBD1 covers 10 bases. Germline V gives CDR1 GTSNPN, CDR2 SVGIG (reference sequence). The CDR3 consists of 14 residues. After removal of 4 bases from V and 7 bases from J, the junction contained 10 bases not matched to a gene. The CDR3 here is CAWTPPGTGVEQYF. The CDR3 DNA sequence: TGTGCCTGGACCCCCCCGGGGACAGGGGTTGAGCAGTACTTC.

The J gene is TRBJ2-5, the V gene TRBV6-5; no clear D. V was cut by 2 bases and J by 2 bases, with 9 bases left in between. The length of the CDR3 is 14 residues. The germline gives CDR1 MNHEY, CDR2 SVGAGI. CDR3 DNA: TGTGCCAGCAGTTACGTTGGGTCGCAAGAGACCCAGTACTTC. Protein product: CASSYVGSQETQYF.

V is TRBV2 and J is TRBJ2-4; D ambiguous. The CDR3 consists of 14 residues. The V gene's germline CDR1 is SNHLY and CDR2 FYNNEI. V lost 1 base, J lost 0 bases, and 4 bases lay in between. The CDR3 is CASSEELAKNIQYF. In nucleotides, the CDR3 is TGTGCCAGCAGTGAAGAACTAGCCAAAAACATTCAGTACTTC. Using reference TRBV2 and TRBJ2-4 for the parts outside the CDR3, the full variable domain is EPEVTQTPSHQVTQMGQEVILRCVPISNHLYFYWYRQILGQKVEFLVSFYNNEISEKSEIFDDQFSVERPDGSNFTLKIRSTKLEDSAMYFCASSEELAKNIQYFGAGTRLSVL.

This clone has more than one count but fewer than ten. The chain recombines TRBV7-9 with TRBJ2-5; a weak D match, TRBD2 (5 bases). In germline, CDR1 is SEHNR, CDR2 FQNEAQ (reference sequence). The length of the CDR3 is 15 residues. The germline V and J ends were trimmed by 8 bases and 5 bases, with 21 bases remaining between them. CDR3 bases: TGTGCCAGCGGCCCCCGGGGAGCCGAGTGGGAGACCCAGTACTTC. Encoded protein: CASGPRGAEWETQYF.

V usage is TRBV5-6 and J usage is TRBJ1-1; 7 bases match TRBD1. Germline V lookup: CDR1 SGHDT, CDR2 YYEEEE. This CDR3 spans 13 amino acids. V was clipped by 7 bases and J by 1 base; unmatched bases: 4. Here the CDR3 reads CASGRDRNTEAFF. DNA of the CDR3: TGTGCCAGCGGCCGGGACAGGAACACTGAAGCTTTCTTT.

The rearrangement joins TRBV5-4 to TRBJ2-1; D is possibly TRBD1 (5 bases). Germline assignment: CDR1 SGHNT and CDR2 YYREEE (reference sequence). CDR3 length: 14 residues. V lost 3 bases and J lost 5, with 12 bases in between. Here the CDR3 reads CASSSDSKNNEQFF. The DNA of the CDR3 is TGTGCCAGCAGCTCTGACAGTAAGAACAATGAGCAGTTCTTC.